This TCR beta chain derives from a study of CD8+CD57+ T cells in acquired aplastic anemia. As for the study in general: The sorted CD4+ and CD8+ cells yielded an average approximately 3.2 ug of DNA. Among healthy donors, CD4+ cells averaged roughly 11 million reads.

Genomic DNA provided the template from which TCR beta VDJ and CDR3 profiles were obtained. Using its own MiXCR run on the reads, TCRdb lists one record per CDR3 protein. This sample carries 55,000 to 80,000 distinct CDR3 sequences, 45% to 55% of them seen once, and the ten largest clones take approximately 8.6%. The CDR3 length is 15 residues. Germline CDR1 reads DFQATT; CDR2 reads SNEGSKA (reference sequence). Trimming cost V 1 base and J 4 bases; bases outside gene matches: 7. The sequencing sample was made of sorted CD4+, CD8+, or CD8+CD57+ T cells (not recorded which) from PBMCs. This chain links TRBV20-1 with TRBJ2-7; TRBD2 matches 10 bases. The receptor was derived from a human donor in good health, serving as a control. The CDR3 sequence: CSARATTSGEYEQYF. DNA for the CDR3: TGCAGTGCTAGAGCCACAACTAGCGGGGAGTACGAGCAGTACTTC.